This T cell receptor beta chain emerged from a study of identical twins. Points on this clonotype: Its specificity is not known.

Whole-study findings and limits: Interpretation of the results relied on cross-sectional statistical analysis and not on following the same donors. Whereas memory repertoires showed no such difference, abundant cord blood beta clonotypes carried fewer insertions. Where out-of-frame alpha sequences were twin-shared, they showed excess low generation probability.

A universal primer binding site was introduced by template switching. The final cDNA contained unique molecular identifiers. MiXCR, applied by TCRdb to the 5' RACE reads, yields one record per CDR3 protein. Altogether a few hundred thousand distinct CDR3 sequences are present, around 9.7% being singletons, with the ten largest covering approximately 8.9%. What was sequenced was naive T cells sorted from blood. This TCR came from a woman aged 45-59 years in good health.

CDR3 nucleotides: TGCGCCAGCAGCTTGATTTCGTTCAATGAGCAGTTCTTC. Amino acid sequence: CASSLISFNEQFF. V and J are TRBV5-1 and TRBJ2-1; D gene ambiguous. V lost 1 base, J lost 6 bases, and 8 bases lay in between. The CDR3 runs 13 residues. The germline V gene has CDR1 SGHRS and CDR2 YFSETQ. Full variable domain (missing parts from reference TRBV5-1 and TRBJ2-1): KAGVTQTPRYLIKTRGQQVTLSCSPISGHRSVSWYQQTPGQGLQFLFEYFSETQRNKGNFPGRFSGRQFSNSRSEMNVSTLELGDSALYLCASSLISFNEQFFGPGTRLTVL.